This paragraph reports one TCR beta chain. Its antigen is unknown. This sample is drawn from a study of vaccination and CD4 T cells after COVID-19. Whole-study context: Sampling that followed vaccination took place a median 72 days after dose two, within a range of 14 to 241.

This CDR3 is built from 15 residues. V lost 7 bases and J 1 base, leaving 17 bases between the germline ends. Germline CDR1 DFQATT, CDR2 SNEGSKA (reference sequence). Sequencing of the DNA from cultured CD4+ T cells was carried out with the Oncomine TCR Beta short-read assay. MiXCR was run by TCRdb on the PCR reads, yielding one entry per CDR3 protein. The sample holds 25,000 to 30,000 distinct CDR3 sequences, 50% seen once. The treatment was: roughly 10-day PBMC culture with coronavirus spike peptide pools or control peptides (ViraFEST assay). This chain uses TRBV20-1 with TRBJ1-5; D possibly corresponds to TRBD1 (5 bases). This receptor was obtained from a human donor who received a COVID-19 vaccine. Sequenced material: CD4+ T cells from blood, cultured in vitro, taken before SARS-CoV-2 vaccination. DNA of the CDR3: TGCAGTGTTGCGGGACGTTTAGAGAGCAATCAGCCCCAGCATTTT. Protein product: CSVAGRLESNQPQHF.